Sequencing of this T cell receptor beta chain was carried out in a study of blood T cell repertoires in COVID-19. Study-wide context: Samples representing acute and convalescent COVID-19 were sourced from the United States, Italy and Spain. Nucleic acid was either cDNA or gDNA, and it came from T cells, B-cell-depleted T cells, or PBMCs.

How the authors handled the data: Scientists estimated how many nucleated cells there were by amplifying reference gene primers. The method was immunoSEQ multiplex PCR; TCRdb's version includes in-frame clones alone and lacks a portion of them. That table supplies the V and J calls and clone size; D and trimming were determined from the DNA. This sample has around 47,000 clones, with just under 90% found just once. Sequenced: peripheral blood. This TCR derives from a man aged 80 or over with active or convalescent COVID-19.

The CDR3 here is CASSSKRSTKQYF. DNA for the CDR3: TGTGCCAGCAGTTCTAAAAGATCTACGAAGCAGTACTTC. This chain links TRBV12-3 or TRBV12-4 with TRBJ2-7; D is undetermined. V gave up 4 bases and J gave up 8 bases, with 15 bases separating them. The CDR3 totals 13 residues.